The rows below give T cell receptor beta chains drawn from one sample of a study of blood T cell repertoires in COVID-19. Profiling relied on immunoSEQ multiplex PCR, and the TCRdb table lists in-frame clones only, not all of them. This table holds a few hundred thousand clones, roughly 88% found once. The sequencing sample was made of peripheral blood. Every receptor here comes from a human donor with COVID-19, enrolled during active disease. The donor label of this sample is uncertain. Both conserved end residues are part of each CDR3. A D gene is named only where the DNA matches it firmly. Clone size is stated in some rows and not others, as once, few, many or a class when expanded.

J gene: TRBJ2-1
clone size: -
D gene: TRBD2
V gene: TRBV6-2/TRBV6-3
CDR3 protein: CASSYSGLAGGYNEQFF
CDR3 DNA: TGTGCCAGCAGTTATTCGGGGCTAGCGGGAGGGTACAATGAGCAGTTCTTC

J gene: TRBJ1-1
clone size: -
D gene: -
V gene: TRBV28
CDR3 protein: CASKGRREGTEAFF
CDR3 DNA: TGTGCCAGCAAAGGTAGGAGGGAGGGCACTGAAGCTTTCTTT

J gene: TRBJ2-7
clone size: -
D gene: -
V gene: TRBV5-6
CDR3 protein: CASSPDGGFGDYEQYF
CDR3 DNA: TGTGCCAGCAGCCCCGATGGGGGGTTCGGGGACTACGAGCAGTACTTC

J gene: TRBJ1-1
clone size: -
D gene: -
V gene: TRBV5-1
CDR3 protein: CASSPETVTPTWSLTEAFF
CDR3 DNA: TGCGCCAGCAGCCCTGAGACAGTAACCCCAACATGGTCCCTCACTGAAGCTTTCTTT

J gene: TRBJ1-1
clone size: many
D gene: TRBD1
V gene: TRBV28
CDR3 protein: CATLRQGARTEAFF
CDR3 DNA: TGTGCCACCCTTCGACAGGGGGCTAGGACTGAAGCTTTCTTT

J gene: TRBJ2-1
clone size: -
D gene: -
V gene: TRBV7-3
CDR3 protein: CASSLIRGEQFF
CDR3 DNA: TGTGCCAGCAGCTTAATCCGGGGGGAGCAGTTCTTC

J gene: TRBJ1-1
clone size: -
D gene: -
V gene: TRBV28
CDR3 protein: CASDHRAEAFF
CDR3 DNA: TGTGCCAGCGACCACAGGGCCGAAGCTTTCTTT

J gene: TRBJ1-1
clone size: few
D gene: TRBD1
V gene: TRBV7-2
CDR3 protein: CASSQRTGGFEAFF
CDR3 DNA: TGTGCCAGCAGCCAAAGGACAGGGGGCTTTGAAGCTTTCTTT

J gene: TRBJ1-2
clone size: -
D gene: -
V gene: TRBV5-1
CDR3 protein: CASSLTTGNYGYTF
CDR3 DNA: TGCGCCAGCAGCTTAACTACGGGGAACTATGGCTACACCTTC

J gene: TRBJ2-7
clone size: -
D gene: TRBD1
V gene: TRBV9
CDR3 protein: CASSVGQGAYEQYF
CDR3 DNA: TGTGCCAGCAGCGTAGGACAGGGAGCCTACGAGCAGTACTTC

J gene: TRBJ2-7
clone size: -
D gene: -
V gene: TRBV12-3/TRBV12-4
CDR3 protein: CASSLPGYEQYF
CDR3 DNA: TGTGCCAGCAGTTTACCGGGGTACGAGCAGTACTTC

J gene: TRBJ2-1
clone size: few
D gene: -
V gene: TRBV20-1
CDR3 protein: CSASRRGGTYNEQFF
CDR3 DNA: TGCAGTGCTAGTCGCAGAGGAGGGACCTACAATGAGCAGTTCTTC

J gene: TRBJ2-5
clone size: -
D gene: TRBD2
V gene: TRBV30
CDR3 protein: CATPKAAGGPETQYF
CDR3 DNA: TGTGCCACCCCAAAGGCTGCGGGAGGGCCGGAGACCCAGTACTTC

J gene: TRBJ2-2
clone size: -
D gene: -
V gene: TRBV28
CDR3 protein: CASNGNTGELFF
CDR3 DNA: TGTGCCAGCAACGGGAACACCGGGGAGCTGTTTTTT

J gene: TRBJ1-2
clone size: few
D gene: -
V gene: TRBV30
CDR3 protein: CACPTRPVGYGYTF
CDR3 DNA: TGTGCCTGTCCCACGCGTCCCGTCGGCTATGGCTACACCTTC

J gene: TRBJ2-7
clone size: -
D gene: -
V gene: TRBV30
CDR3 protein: CAWSVHLYEQYF
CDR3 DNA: TGTGCCTGGAGTGTACATCTCTACGAGCAGTACTTC

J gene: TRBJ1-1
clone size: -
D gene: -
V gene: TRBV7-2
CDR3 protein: CASSPGGSTEAFF
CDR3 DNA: TGTGCCAGCAGTCCCGGTGGGAGCACTGAAGCTTTCTTT

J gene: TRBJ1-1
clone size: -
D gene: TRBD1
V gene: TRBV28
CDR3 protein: CASKKQGANTEAFF
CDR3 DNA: TGTGCCAGCAAAAAACAGGGGGCGAACACTGAAGCTTTCTTT

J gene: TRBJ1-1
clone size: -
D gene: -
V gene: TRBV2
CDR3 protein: CASEQDPGMNTEAFF
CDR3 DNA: TGTGCCAGCGAACAAGACCCAGGGATGAACACTGAAGCTTTCTTT

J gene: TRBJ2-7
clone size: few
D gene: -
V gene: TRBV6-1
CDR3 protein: CASSDKRRGYEQYF
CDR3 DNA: TGTGCCAGCAGTGACAAGCGCCGAGGTTACGAGCAGTACTTC

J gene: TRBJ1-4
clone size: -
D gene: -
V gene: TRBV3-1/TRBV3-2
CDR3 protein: CASSPTAYNEKLFF
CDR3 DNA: TGTGCCAGCAGCCCGACAGCTTATAATGAAAAACTGTTTTTT

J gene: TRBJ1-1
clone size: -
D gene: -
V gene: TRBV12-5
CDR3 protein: CASGLPQGRWTEAFF
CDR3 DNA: TGTGCTAGTGGTTTGCCACAGGGACGGTGGACTGAAGCTTTCTTT

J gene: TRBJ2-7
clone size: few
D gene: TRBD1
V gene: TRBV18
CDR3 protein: CASIPGQGEGYEQYF
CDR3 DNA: TGTGCCAGCATACCGGGACAGGGTGAGGGGTACGAGCAGTACTTC

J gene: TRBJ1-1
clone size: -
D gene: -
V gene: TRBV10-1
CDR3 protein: CASSLDSSSTEAFF
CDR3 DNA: TGCGCCAGCAGCCTAGACAGTAGTAGCACTGAAGCTTTCTTT

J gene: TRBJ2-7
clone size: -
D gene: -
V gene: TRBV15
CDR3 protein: CATSRAAETYEQYF
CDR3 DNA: TGTGCCACCAGCAGAGCGGCGGAGACCTACGAGCAGTACTTC

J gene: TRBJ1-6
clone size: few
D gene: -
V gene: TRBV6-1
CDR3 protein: CASSETGQSSYNSPLHF
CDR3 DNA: TGTGCCAGCAGTGAGACAGGACAGAGCTCCTATAATTCACCCCTCCACTTT

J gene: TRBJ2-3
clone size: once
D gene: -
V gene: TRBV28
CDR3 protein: CASSLSGTDTQYF
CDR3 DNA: TGTGCCAGCAGTTTATCGGGTACAGATACGCAGTATTTT

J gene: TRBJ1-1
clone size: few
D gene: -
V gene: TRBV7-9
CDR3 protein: CASSLLLLNTEAFF
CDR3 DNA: TGTGCCAGCAGCTTACTTCTCCTGAACACTGAAGCTTTCTTT

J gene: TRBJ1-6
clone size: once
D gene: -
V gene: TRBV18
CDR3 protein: CASSPRGGSYNSPLHF
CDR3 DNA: TGTGCCAGCTCACCTAGGGGTGGCTCCTATAATTCACCCCTCCACTTT

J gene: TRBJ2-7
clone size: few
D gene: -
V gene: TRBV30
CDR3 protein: CAWGEGDYEQYF
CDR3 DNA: TGTGCCTGGGGAGAAGGGGACTACGAGCAGTACTTC

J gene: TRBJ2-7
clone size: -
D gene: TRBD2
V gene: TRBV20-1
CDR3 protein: CSASRAGGYEQYF
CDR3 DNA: TGCAGTGCTAGTAGAGCGGGAGGGTACGAGCAGTACTTC

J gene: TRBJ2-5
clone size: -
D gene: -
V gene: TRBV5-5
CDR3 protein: CASSLAELQETQYF
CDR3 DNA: TGTGCCAGCAGCTTAGCGGAACTGCAAGAGACCCAGTACTTC